A single sample gave rise to the 5 T cell receptor beta chains below, sequenced in a study of T cell responses to AZD1222 COVID-19 vaccine. Some clones are missing from TCRdb's copy, which holds only in-frame ones; the method was immunoSEQ multiplex PCR. The profile shows under 200,000 clones, more than 80% of them singletons. Sequenced material: peripheral blood, taken 28 days after the second dose of the MenACWY control vaccine. The receptors were gathered from an adult who received the MenACWY meningococcal vaccine as a control.

The chain employs TRBV7-8 and TRBJ2-7; perhaps D is TRBD1 or TRBD2 (6 bases each). This CDR3 has 15 residues. CDR1 is SGHVS and CDR2 is FQNEAQ in the germline V gene. The germline V and J ends were trimmed by 5 bases and 1 base, with 15 bases remaining between them. The CDR3 coding sequence is TGTGCCAGCAGCCCCAGAGGGGGGCGGTCCTACGAGCAGTACTTC. Translated, it gives CASSPRGGRSYEQYF.

This chain links TRBV12-3 or TRBV12-4 with TRBJ1-4; D gene uncertain. V dropped 5 bases and J dropped 4 bases, with 8 bases sitting between them. CDR3 length equals 13 residues. The CDR3 DNA reads as TGTGCCAGCAGTGGGGAGGGTAATGAAAAACTGTTTTTT. It is translated as CASSGEGNEKLFF.

The chain is built from TRBV3-1 (or the pseudogene TRBV3-2) and TRBJ1-2, with TRBD1 identical over 8 bases. Germline loops: CDR1 LGHDT, CDR2 YNNKEL (reference sequence). With 4 bases clipped from V and 2 bases from J, the junction kept 3 bases outside the gene matches. CDR3 length equals 14 residues. CDR3 bases: TGTGCCAGCAGCCCCGGACAGGGAAACTATGGCTACACCTTC. Translation: CASSPGQGNYGYTF.

The CDR3, as DNA: TGCGCCAGCAGCTTGGGTGCGGGAGGGTACAATGAGCAGTTCTTC. Its translation: CASSLGAGGYNEQFF. The chain couples TRBV5-1 to TRBJ2-1; the match to TRBD2 covers 9 bases. The germline CDR1 and CDR2 sequences are SGHRS and YFSETQ. V dropped 0 bases and J dropped 4; count of bases not matched to a gene: 2. This CDR3 comprises 15 residues.

This clone appeared a single time. The chain recombines TRBV25-1 with TRBJ2-5; 7 bases are shared with TRBD2. CDR3 length: 13 amino acids. Germline V gene sequence: CDR1 MGHDK, CDR2 SYGVNS. The V and J ends lost 7 bases and 4 bases, in that order; junction bases with no gene match: 6. The CDR3 nucleotides are TGTGCCAGCACCCCGTGGGGGGGAGAGACCCAGTACTTC. Amino acid sequence: CASTPWGGETQYF.